This TCR beta chain was identified in a study of OX40 agonist ivuxolimab in advanced cancers. Some background on the complete study: The costimulatory receptor OX40 (CD134) was targeted by ivuxolimab, a fully human IgG2 agonistic monoclonal antibody. The dose-escalation cohort was over 70% male with a mean age of approximately 60 years, ranging from about 20 to 85. Intravenous ivuxolimab was administered to patients every 2 weeks at six dose levels: 0.01, 0.1, 0.3, 1.5, 3 and 10 mg/kg. Prior anti-PD-1, anti-PD-L1 or anti-CTLA-4 therapy was permitted, and approximately 40% of dose-escalation patients had received checkpoint inhibitors. Three dose-escalation patients achieved partial responses, one with hepatocellular carcinoma and two with cutaneous melanoma. The paper describes the monotherapy dose-escalation part (N ≈ 51 patients) of the phase I trial of ivuxolimab. Of the 50 or so patients in dose escalation, about 20 had hepatocellular carcinoma, about 15 had melanoma, 9 had renal cell carcinoma and 9 had head and neck cancer. The purpose of peripheral TCRbeta sequencing was to test whether ivuxolimab changed TCR sequence diversity and led to clonal T-cell expansion. Study-wide findings and limitations: In the 0.1-3.0 mg/kg groups, partial responders had among the lowest normalized peripheral clonal expansion, particularly in CD8+ T cells. Low levels of normalized T-cell clonal expansion were also seen in some patients who did not respond. Clonal expansion of both CD4+ and CD8+ blood T cells was observed from baseline to week 6 at doses 0.1 to 3.0 mg/kg. Antigen specificity was not determined for the clonally expanded peripheral T cells. After ivuxolimab, expanded clones were on average more numerous among CD8+ T cells than among CD4+ T cells.

Notes on this clone: This clone's antigen is unknown. Nothing much larger sits one base from this clone, and base qualities are not available.

CDR1 SQVTM and CDR2 ANQGSEA are derived from the germline V gene. Between the V and J ends, shortened by 1 base and 0 bases respectively, the junction contains 10 bases. Measured from the cysteine to the phenylalanine, the CDR3 is 14 residues long. Only CDR3 DNA is held: 42 bases, read in frame from base 1. To sequence the TCRbeta CDR3 region, genomic DNA was isolated from the sorted cells. The immunoSEQ Assay was used to sequence the TCRbeta CDR3 regions. TCRdb holds this immuneACCESS table with in-frame rearrangements only. Some clones are missing; in checked studies, unresolved V genes explain under half, and the rest has no known cause. In all, the sample holds around 74,000 clones, and over 75% of those were seen once. The top ten clonotypes cover more than 0.6% of the sample. Patients with autoimmune disease history or receiving systemic immunosuppression were excluded from the trial. Peripheral blood for TCR sequencing was drawn from every dose cohort at baseline, at cycle 4 day 1 and at cycle 7 day 1. The samples were drawn from a first-in-human, open-label, multicenter phase I dose-escalation trial of ivuxolimab. The trial enrolled adults with locally advanced or metastatic head and neck squamous cell, hepatocellular, melanoma or renal cell carcinoma. Before TCR sequencing, CD4+ T cells and CD8+ T cells from peripheral blood were sorted into separate populations.

Specimen: CD4+ or CD8+ T cells sorted from blood, collected in a trial of the OX40 agonist ivuxolimab. The V and J segments used are TRBV29-1 and TRBJ2-7, with TRBD1 perhaps the D gene, on 5 matching bases. This clonotype originated in an adult with an advanced solid tumor such as melanoma, head and neck, liver or kidney cancer. The CDR3 amino acid sequence is: CSVEVTGSSYEQYF. The DNA sequence follows: TGCAGCGTTGAAGTAACAGGCAGCTCCTACGAGCAGTACTTC.